These T cell receptor beta chains were read from a single sample in a study of shared clonotypes between healthy human individuals. Measured with immunoSEQ multiplex PCR; TCRdb has only the in-frame clones, and not every one. The table shows about 1.5 million clones, with 95% to 99% occurring only once. Sequencing was performed on naive CD4+ T cells sorted from blood. The receptor source for this set is a man aged 30 to 39 in good health. The CDR3 runs from the conserved cysteine through the conserved F or W. The D gene is left open where the match is weak. Part of the rows lack a size; the others show once, few, many or a class for expanded clones.

clone size | J gene | V gene | D gene | CDR3 length | CDR3 DNA | CDR3 protein
once | TRBJ2-2 | TRBV18 | . | 12 | TGTGCCAGCTCCGTGGAGACCGGGGAGCTGTTTTTT | CASSVETGELFF
. | TRBJ1-2 | TRBV2 | TRBD1 | 17 | TGTGCCAGCACCCGACCGGGACAGGGTAGAAAAATCTATGGCTACACCTTC | CASTRPGQGRKIYGYTF
. | TRBJ2-2 | TRBV2 | . | 14 | TGTGCCAGCAGTCCCCCCGGAAGATTCGGGGAGCTGTTTTTT | CASSPPGRFGELFF
. | TRBJ1-2 | TRBV10-1 | TRBD1 | 15 | TGCGCCAGCCCCATGAGGGACAGGGGGCCTTTTGGCTACACCTTC | CASPMRDRGPFGYTF
. | TRBJ2-7 | TRBV6-4 | . | 12 | TGTGCCAGCAGGACAGCCGATTACGAGCAGTACTTC | CASRTADYEQYF
. | TRBJ2-7 | TRBV18 | . | 15 | TGTGCCAGCTCACTCCGGGACACACCAACCTACGAGCAGTACTTC | CASSLRDTPTYEQYF
. | TRBJ2-7 | TRBV28 | . | 14 | TGTGCCAGCAGTCCCGGAGGATGGGGCTACGAGCAGTACTTC | CASSPGGWGYEQYF
. | TRBJ2-7 | TRBV5-4 | TRBD2 | 16 | TGTGCCAGCAGCTTGGCGCCGGGACTACCATCCTACGAGCAGTACTTC | CASSLAPGLPSYEQYF
. | TRBJ2-1 | TRBV19 | TRBD1 | 15 | TGTGCCAGTAGTATAGTGACAGGGATTTACAATGAGCAGTTCTTC | CASSIVTGIYNEQFF
. | TRBJ2-6 | TRBV9 | . | 15 | TGTGCCAGCAGCGTGTCGGGATCTGGGGCCAACGTCCTGACTTTC | CASSVSGSGANVLTF
. | TRBJ1-1 | TRBV28 | . | 14 | TGTGCCAGCAGTTTATCGGGGTCAACAGGGGAAGCTTTCTTT | CASSLSGSTGEAFF
. | TRBJ1-1 | TRBV7-8 | . | 15 | TGTGCCAGCAGCTTAGATTCGCAGATGAACACTGAAGCTTTCTTT | CASSLDSQMNTEAFF
. | TRBJ2-1 | TRBV18 | . | 14 | TGTGCCAGCTCCCGAGATAGGGGAGAGTCGTGGTTTTTCTTC | CASSRDRGESWFFF
. | TRBJ2-2 | TRBV6-5 | TRBD1 | 15 | TGTGCCAGCAGCTGGACAGGGGGCAATACCGGGGAGCTGTTTTTT | CASSWTGGNTGELFF
. | TRBJ2-7 | TRBV7-8 | TRBD1 | 12 | TGTGCCACCAGGGGACAGGGCTACGAGCAGTACTTC | CATRGQGYEQYF
. | TRBJ2-1 | TRBV4-2 | . | 13 | TGTGCCAGCAGCCAAATTCGGTTAATGGAGCAGTTCTTC | CASSQIRLMEQFF
once | TRBJ2-7 | TRBV5-1 | TRBD2 | 18 | TGCGCCAGCAGCGGGAGGACTAGCGGGATGTTCGTGGAAAACGAGCAGTACTTC | CASSGRTSGMFVENEQYF
. | TRBJ2-7 | TRBV5-8 | . | 14 | TGTGCCAGCAGCTTGGAAGGGTGGGGCGACGAGCAGTACTTC | CASSLEGWGDEQYF
. | TRBJ2-3 | TRBV7-8 | TRBD2 | 14 | TGTGCCAGCAGCTTAGGGCTAGCGGGAGATACGCAGTATTTT | CASSLGLAGDTQYF
. | TRBJ1-1 | TRBV28 | . | 14 | TGTGCCAGCAGCCCCGGCGGCATGAACACTGAAGCTTTCTTT | CASSPGGMNTEAFF
. | TRBJ1-4 | TRBV30 | . | 15 | TGTGCCTGGAGTGTACCGCGTGCAACTAATGAAAAACTGTTTTTT | CAWSVPRATNEKLFF
. | TRBJ1-5 | TRBV2 | TRBD1 | 12 | TGTGCCTCACAGGGGGTGGGTCAGCCCCAGCATTTT | CASQGVGQPQHF
once | TRBJ1-3 | TRBV15 | . | 11 | TGTGCCACCAGCAGTTTGAACACCATATATTTT | CATSSLNTIYF
. | TRBJ1-1 | TRBV9 | . | 13 | TGTGCCAGCAGCGTAGAAATGCTCACTGAAGCTTTCTTT | CASSVEMLTEAFF